These 8 T cell receptor beta chains were sequenced from one sample in a study of T cell responses to AZD1222 COVID-19 vaccine. Profiling relied on immunoSEQ multiplex PCR, and the TCRdb table lists in-frame clones only, not all of them. The profile shows 100,000 to 140,000 clones, approximately 88% of them singletons. Sample: peripheral blood, taken on day 0 of AZD1222 vaccination. The source is an adult in good health.

The chain carries TRBV19 and TRBJ1-1; D gene uncertain. V was cut by 5 bases and J by 1 base, with 20 bases left in between. The CDR3 runs to 17 residues. Germline V CDR1 and CDR2: LNHDA, SQIVND (reference sequence). As DNA, the CDR3 is TGTGCCAGTAGTTTTTATCTGAGAATAATCCCGAACACTGAAGCTTTCTTT. It translates to CASSFYLRIIPNTEAFF.

As concerns this clone: Additional DNA sequences in this sample encode the identical CDR3. The J gene is TRBJ1-2, the V gene TRBV6-5; 7 bases align to TRBD1. CDR1 is MNHEY, CDR2 SVGAGI, per germline. V shed 6 bases and J 2 bases; nucleotides not matched to a gene: 9. CDR3 length: 15 amino acids. CDR3 amino acids: CASRSPGQTNYGYTF. The DNA of the CDR3 is TGTGCCAGCAGATCGCCGGGACAGACGAACTATGGCTACACCTTC.

The chain carries TRBV5-1 and TRBJ2-7, with 11 nucleotides matching TRBD2. The V and J ends lost 4 bases and 3 bases, in that order; junction bases with no gene match: 15. There are 18 residues in the CDR3. Germline loops: CDR1 SGHRS, CDR2 YFSETQ. CDR3 DNA: TGCGCCAGCAGCACCGGACTAGCGGGTGGGTGGTATAGCTACGAGCAGTACTTC. Its translation is CASSTGLAGGWYSYEQYF. Combining the CDR3 with reference TRBV5-1 and TRBJ2-7 gives the whole variable domain KAGVTQTPRYLIKTRGQQVTLSCSPISGHRSVSWYQQTPGQGLQFLFEYFSETQRNKGNFPGRFSGRQFSNSRSEMNVSTLELGDSALYLCASSTGLAGGWYSYEQYFGPGTRLTVT.

The chain carries TRBV19 and TRBJ1-6, with TRBD1 as a possible D gene (5 bases). V lost 1 base, J lost 9 bases, and 7 bases lay in between. CDR3 size: 13 residues. Germline CDR1 is LNHDA and CDR2 is SQIVND (reference sequence). The CDR3 region is CASSIVGGSPLHF. DNA for the CDR3: TGTGCCAGTAGTATAGTCGGGGGTTCACCCCTCCACTTT.

CDR3 in DNA: TGTGCCAGCAGGGGATTCAGCTCTGGAAACACCATATATTTT. Amino acid sequence: CASRGFSSGNTIYF. V usage is TRBV6-5 and J usage is TRBJ1-3; D is ambiguous. The CDR3 extends over 14 amino acids. Trimming pared 6 bases from V and 0 bases from J, leaving 9 bases between. Germline V gives CDR1 MNHEY, CDR2 SVGAGI.

The V call is TRBV11-3, the J call TRBJ2-2, with TRBD2 matching over 10 bases. V was clipped by 3 bases and J by 3 bases; unmatched bases: 7. CDR3 size: 17 residues. Germline-derived CDR1 and CDR2 are SGHNT and YENEEA. The CDR3 DNA follows: TGTGCCAGCAGCTTCCCTGGGCTAGCGGGAGACACCGGGGAGCTGTTTTTT. Translated, it gives CASSFPGLAGDTGELFF.

J is TRBJ2-1 and V is TRBV29-1; 12 nucleotides agree with TRBD1. The CDR3 has 13 residues. J gave up 8 bases and V 6 bases, and 5 bases lay outside the gene matches. Germline V CDR1 and CDR2: SQVTM, ANQGSEA. The CDR3 nucleotides are TGCAGCGTCGGGACAGGGGGCAACTATGAGCAGTTCTTC. Its protein product is CSVGTGGNYEQFF.

This chain joins TRBV6-6 and TRBJ1-5, with 12 nucleotides matching TRBD1. Germline-derived CDR1 and CDR2 are MNHNY and SVGAGI (reference sequence). The V and J ends lost 6 bases and 6 bases, in that order; junction bases with no gene match: 9. The CDR3 length is 16 residues. CDR3 sequence: CASSTSGTGGTQPQHF. The CDR3, as DNA: TGTGCCAGCAGCACCTCCGGGACAGGGGGCACTCAGCCCCAGCATTTT.